The 22 T cell receptor beta chains presented below share a single source sample, sequenced in a study of OX40 agonist ivuxolimab in advanced cancers. Sequencing used immunoSEQ multiplex PCR; TCRdb keeps in-frame clones, though not all of them. The table lists just under 35,000 clones, 92% of them singletons. The sequences come from CD4+ or CD8+ T cells sorted from blood, collected in a trial of the OX40 agonist ivuxolimab. These receptors were obtained from an adult with an advanced solid tumor such as melanoma, head and neck, liver or kidney cancer.

This chain uses TRBV13 with TRBJ1-4; D ambiguous. Germline-derived CDR1 and CDR2 are PRHDT and FYEKMQ (reference sequence). The CDR3 consists of 17 residues. V was clipped by 5 bases and J by 4 bases, with 20 bases between them. The DNA of the CDR3 is TGTGCCAGCAGCGAGGGCCCAACGGGGAAGTTTAATGAAAAACTGTTTTTT. Translating it yields CASSEGPTGKFNEKLFF.

CDR3: CASSSKAGAAVNEQFF. CDR3 DNA: TGTGCCAGCAGCTCCAAAGCGGGAGCGGCGGTTAATGAGCAGTTCTTC. The chain uses TRBV11-1 and TRBJ2-1, with 8 nucleotides matching TRBD2. Trimming cost V 4 bases and J 7 bases; bases outside gene matches: 12. CDR3 length: 16 amino acids. Germline CDR1 reads SGHAT; CDR2 reads FQDESV (reference sequence).

The J gene is TRBJ2-1, the V gene TRBV9; 8 bases agree with TRBD1. CDR1 is SGDLS and CDR2 is YYNGEE in the germline V gene. V lost 6 bases to trimming and J lost 6 bases; unmatched junction nucleotides: 8. The CDR3 contains 14 residues. The CDR3 DNA reads TGTGCCAGCACCCGGACAGGGACCGCCAATGAGCAGTTCTTC. Its protein product is CASTRTGTANEQFF.

V and J are TRBV6-1 and TRBJ2-1; D ambiguous. This CDR3 comprises 15 residues. V was trimmed by 3 bases and J by 0 bases, leaving 9 bases between them. In germline, CDR1 is MNHNS, CDR2 SASEGT. The CDR3 DNA reads as TGTGCCAGCAGTGACTCGCCAAGCTCCTACAATGAGCAGTTCTTC. Translation gives CASSDSPSSYNEQFF.

This chain connects TRBV9 to TRBJ2-7; 12 nucleotides line up with TRBD2. The CDR3 spans 15 residues. Germline CDR1 is SGDLS and CDR2 is YYNGEE. With V trimmed by 4 bases and J by 3 bases, 5 bases remained unmatched. CDR3 in DNA: TGTGCCAGCAGCCCCAGACTAGCGGGAGTCTACGAGCAGTACTTC. It is translated as CASSPRLAGVYEQYF.

The V call is TRBV7-9, the J call TRBJ2-1, with 9 bases that match TRBD2. Germline assignment: CDR1 SEHNR and CDR2 FQNEAQ (reference sequence). V gave up 1 base and J gave up 2 bases; unmatched junction bases: 6. The CDR3 contains 17 residues. In nucleotides, the CDR3 is TGTGCCAGCAGCTTAGGCGGGAGGGCCTCGGCCTACAATGAGCAGTTCTTC. Its translation is CASSLGGRASAYNEQFF.

This chain connects TRBV4-3 to TRBJ2-1; D is perhaps TRBD2 (6 bases). V was trimmed by 1 base and J by 2 bases, leaving 9 bases between them. The CDR3 is 15 residues long. CDR1 is LGHNA, CDR2 YSLEER, per germline. The CDR3 DNA follows: TGCGCCAGCAGCCAAGCGACTAGTCCCTACAATGAGCAGTTCTTC. Protein sequence: CASSQATSPYNEQFF.

The chain is built from TRBV7-2 and TRBJ2-5, with D unclear. The CDR3 consists of 16 residues. Germline CDR1 and CDR2: SGHTA and FQGNSA. V was trimmed by 1 base and J by 5 bases, leaving 17 bases between them. In DNA, the CDR3 is TGTGCCAGCAGCTTAGAGGAGACTTTGTTGTGGGAGACCCAGTACTTC. Translating it yields CASSLEETLLWETQYF.

The chain carries TRBV15 and TRBJ2-1; the D gene is possibly TRBD2 (6 bases). V was clipped by 0 bases and J by 7 bases, with 13 bases between them. The CDR3 has 15 amino acids. Germline loops: CDR1 LNHNV, CDR2 YYDKDF (reference sequence). The CDR3 loop is CATSRDQREWNEQFF. In nucleotides, the CDR3 is TGTGCCACCAGCAGAGATCAACGGGAGTGGAATGAGCAGTTCTTC.

This sequence joins TRBV29-1 and TRBJ2-7, with 8 positions matching TRBD2. CDR3 size: 14 residues. CDR1 and CDR2 (germline): SQVTM, ANQGSEA. Trimming took 3 bases from V and 0 from J; bases not matched to a gene: 4. Here the CDR3 DNA reads TGCAGCGTTGAGGGACTAGGATACTCCTACGAGCAGTACTTC. It specifies CSVEGLGYSYEQYF.

This clone appeared once. CDR3 amino acids: CASSGVGTQYF. CDR3 bases: TGTGCCAGCAGTGGTGTAGGGACCCAGTACTTC. This chain uses TRBV27 with TRBJ2-5; D call uncertain. The CDR3 spans 11 residues. Germline CDR1 reads MNHEY; CDR2 reads SMNVEV (reference sequence). Trimming took off 5 bases at V and 7 bases at J, with 8 bases between the two ends.

The chain joins TRBV4-3 to TRBJ1-2, with D perhaps matching TRBD1 (6 bases). The germline CDR1 and CDR2 sequences are LGHNA and YSLEER. Between the trimmed V and J ends, which lost 2 bases and 5 bases, there was a span of 9 bases. This CDR3 region has 13 residues. CDR3 amino acids: CASSQTGTYGYTF. The CDR3 bases are TGCGCCAGCAGCCAAACAGGGACATATGGCTACACCTTC.

This clone has just one count. This chain uses TRBV9 with TRBJ2-5; TRBD2 is a possible D gene (5 bases). Germline lookup yields CDR1 SGDLS and CDR2 YYNGEE. The CDR3 runs 17 residues. With 0 bases removed from V and 5 bases from J, the gap between germline ends came to 20 bases. The CDR3 is CASSVEELAGGTETQYF. CDR3 bases: TGTGCCAGCAGCGTAGAGGAACTGGCTGGAGGTACTGAGACCCAGTACTTC.

The chain joins TRBV29-1 to TRBJ1-1; D is ambiguous. The germline CDR1 and CDR2 sequences are SQVTM and ANQGSEA. CDR3 length: 13 residues. V was clipped by 7 bases and J by 1 base, with 13 bases between them. CDR3 nucleotide sequence: TGCAGCGCCACGGGAGGTCGGAACACTGAAGCTTTCTTT. This encodes CSATGGRNTEAFF.

The chain is built from TRBV29-1 and TRBJ2-7; D may be TRBD1 (5 bases). There are 13 residues in the CDR3. Trimming cost V 3 bases and J 2 bases, with 11 bases left between them. The germline V gene encodes CDR1 SQVTM and CDR2 ANQGSEA. The CDR3 DNA sequence: TGCAGCGTTGACGGCCAGGGTCCCTACGAGCAGTACTTC. Translating it yields CSVDGQGPYEQYF.

The rearrangement uses TRBV28 and TRBJ2-7; perhaps TRBD1 as D (6 bases). CDR1 and CDR2 from the germline V gene are MDHEN and SYDVKM. CDR3 length: 17 residues. V lost 4 bases and J lost 3, with 22 bases in between. The CDR3 reads CASSSRLPQGDFYEQYF. CDR3 in DNA: TGTGCCAGCAGTTCACGCCTCCCACAGGGAGATTTCTACGAGCAGTACTTC. Using reference TRBV28 and TRBJ2-7 for the parts outside the CDR3, the full variable domain is DVKVTQSSRYLVKRTGEKVFLECVQDMDHENMFWYRQDPGLGLRLIYFSYDVKMKEKGDIPEGYSVSREKKERFSLILESASTNQTSMYLCASSSRLPQGDFYEQYFGPGTRLTVT.

The chain uses TRBV13 and TRBJ2-3; D is uncertain. With 5 bases removed from V and 6 bases from J, the gap between germline ends came to 9 bases. Germline CDR1 and CDR2: PRHDT and FYEKMQ (reference sequence). The CDR3 sequence is 12 residues long. The CDR3 here is CASSRLGDTQYF. CDR3 bases: TGTGCCAGCAGCCGCTTGGGGGATACGCAGTATTTT. Complete variable domain (other parts from reference TRBV13 and TRBJ2-3): AAGVIQSPRHLIKEKRETATLKCYPIPRHDTVYWYQQGPGQDPQFLISFYEKMQSDKGSIPDRFSAQQFSDYHSELNMSSLELGDSALYFCASSRLGDTQYFGPGTRLTVL.

CDR3 amino acids: CASSLWTEETQYF. The CDR3 nucleotides are TGTGCCAGCAGCTTATGGACAGAAGAGACCCAGTACTTC. This chain uses TRBV13 with TRBJ2-5, with TRBD1 as a possible D gene (6 bases). The CDR3 has 13 residues. CDR1 and CDR2 (germline): PRHDT, FYEKMQ (reference sequence). Trimming took 2 bases from V and 3 from J, leaving 7 bases between them.

The chain employs TRBV19 and TRBJ2-7; 7 bases align to TRBD1. Germline V lookup: CDR1 LNHDA, CDR2 SQIVND (reference sequence). The CDR3 is 15 amino acids. V gave up 3 bases and J gave up 5 bases; unmatched junction bases: 10. This CDR3 is CASSIVATGRDEQYF. The CDR3, as DNA: TGTGCCAGTAGTATCGTAGCGACAGGGCGGGACGAGCAGTACTTC.

The CDR3 nucleotides are TGTGCCTGGAGTGACGACTACAACAATGAGCAGTTCTTC. It is translated as CAWSDDYNNEQFF. The genes are TRBV30 and TRBJ2-1; TRBD2 might be the D (5 bases). The CDR3 has 13 amino acids. Germline-derived CDR1 and CDR2 are GTSNPN and SVGIG (reference sequence). V was shortened by 1 base and J by 5 bases, with 9 bases between the two germline ends. Combining the CDR3 with reference TRBV30 and TRBJ2-1 gives the whole variable domain SQTIHQWPATLVQPVGSPLSLECTVEGTSNPNLYWYRQAAGRGLQLLFYSVGIGQISSEVPQNLSASRPQDRQFILSSKKLLLSDSGFYLCAWSDDYNNEQFFGPGTRLTVL.

CDR3: CASSTQQVLNTEAFF. The CDR3 nucleotides read TGTGCCAGCAGTACTCAACAGGTCCTGAACACTGAAGCTTTCTTT. The chain links TRBV6-5 to TRBJ1-1, with TRBD1 as a possible D gene (5 bases). Germline CDR1 MNHEY, CDR2 SVGAGI. CDR3 length equals 15 residues. Deletions cut 5 bases from V and 0 bases from J, with 13 bases between.

The V and J genes are TRBV28 and TRBJ2-6, with TRBD1 matching over 9 bases. V dropped 2 bases and J dropped 0; count of bases not matched to a gene: 5. The CDR3 runs to 18 residues. Germline CDR1 and CDR2: MDHEN and SYDVKM. CDR3 DNA sequence: TGTGCCAGCAGTTTAGGTGGGACAGGGCCCTCTGGGGCCAACGTCCTGACTTTC. Protein: CASSLGGTGPSGANVLTF.